This T cell receptor (beta chain) is from a study of Ad26.COV2.S vaccination and SARS-CoV-2 variants. Trimming pared 3 bases from V and 4 bases from J, leaving 12 bases between. The CDR3 is 14 amino acids. CDR1 is LGHDT, CDR2 YNNKEL, per germline (reference sequence). Treatment reported: around 19 received Ad26.COV2.S at low or high dose, single or two shots; about 5 received placebo; per-sample allocation not given. Samples analyzed were those drawn on day 63 after the first vaccine or placebo injection. Here immunoSEQ multiplex PCR was the method, and the copy in TCRdb shows in-frame clones only, minus some. The data show roughly 700,000 clones, roughly 90% seen once.

The material was peripheral blood, obtained in a trial of Ad26.COV2.S vaccine versus placebo. V and J are TRBV3-1 (or the pseudogene TRBV3-2) and TRBJ1-2, with D maybe TRBD1 (6 bases). This clonotype was sampled from a person between 18 and 60 years old who received the Ad26.COV2.S COVID-19 vaccine or a placebo. The chain's CDR3 is CASSQKGGRYGYTF. In DNA form, the CDR3 reads TGTGCCAGCAGCCAGAAGGGGGGCCGCTATGGCTACACCTTC.